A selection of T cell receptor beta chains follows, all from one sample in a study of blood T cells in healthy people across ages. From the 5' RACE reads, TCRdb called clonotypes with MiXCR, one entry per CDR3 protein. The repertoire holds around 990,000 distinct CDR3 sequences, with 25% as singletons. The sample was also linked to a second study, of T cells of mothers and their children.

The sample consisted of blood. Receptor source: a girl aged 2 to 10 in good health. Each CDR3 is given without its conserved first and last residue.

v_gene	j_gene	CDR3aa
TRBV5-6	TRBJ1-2	ASSLSVRGRPWDGYT
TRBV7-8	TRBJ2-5	ASSAFSSGGAISETQY
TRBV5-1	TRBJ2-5	ASSLLAGDQETQY
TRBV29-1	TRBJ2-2	SVELGIGELF
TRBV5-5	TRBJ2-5	ASRDGSLGPVEETQY
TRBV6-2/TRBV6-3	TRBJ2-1	ASSDDSSGGRNEQF
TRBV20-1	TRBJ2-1	SARALTSGAYNEQF
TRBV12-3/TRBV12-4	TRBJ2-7	ASSSQWPDEQY
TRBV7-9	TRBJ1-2	ASSLVRQGSTVGYT
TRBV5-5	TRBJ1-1	ASRGDGEAF
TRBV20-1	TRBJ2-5	SARDYMRTSGQETQY
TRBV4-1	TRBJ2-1	ASSQDQAGDRLYNEQF
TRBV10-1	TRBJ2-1	ASSTSGGRNEQF
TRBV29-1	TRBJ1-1	SVIRRPREAF
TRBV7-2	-	ASSLAGIDEQY
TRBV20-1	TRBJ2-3	SARREGRADTQY
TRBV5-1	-	ASSLEGPSPVYEQY
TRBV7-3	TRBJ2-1	ASRGGAYNEQF
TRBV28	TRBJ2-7	ASSMRAGPYEQY
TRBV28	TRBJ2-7	ASSLPGTVYEQY
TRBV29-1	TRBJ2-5	SVISTTQETQY
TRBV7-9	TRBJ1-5	ASSTDLGNQPQH
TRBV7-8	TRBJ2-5	ASSLVVSGGKETQY
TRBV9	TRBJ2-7	ASSAGMSRSSAYEQY
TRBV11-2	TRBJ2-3	ASSLGGGTDTDTQY